This TCR beta chain was recorded in a study of shared clonotypes between healthy human individuals. Free of recent acute infections or vaccinations, the donors were healthy HIV-negative adults. The split of CD4+ cells yielded CD45RA+ naive and CD45RA-negative memory subsets. Deep-level assay runs were performed. The assay was immunoSEQ multiplex PCR, and TCRdb's table has in-frame clones only and misses some. This sample carries 650,000 to 800,000 clones, 55% to 75% of them seen once, and the ten largest clones take around 1.8%. Overall study findings and caveats: The study generally estimated greater richness for naive than memory subsets.

Trimming took 2 bases from V and 6 from J; bases not matched to a gene: 6. The germline V gene encodes CDR1 SGHRS and CDR2 YFSETQ. CDR3 size: 15 residues. In the case of this clone: The antigen is not known.

The material sequenced was memory CD4+ T cells sorted from blood. The subset is: CD45RA-negative fraction. The TCR comes from a young woman in good health. V usage is TRBV5-1 and J usage is TRBJ2-2; 8 positions agree with TRBD2. The CDR3 region has the DNA TGCGCCAGCAGCTTACGCGGGAGGAAACCCGGGGAGCTGTTTTTT. Translating gives CASSLRGRKPGELFF.